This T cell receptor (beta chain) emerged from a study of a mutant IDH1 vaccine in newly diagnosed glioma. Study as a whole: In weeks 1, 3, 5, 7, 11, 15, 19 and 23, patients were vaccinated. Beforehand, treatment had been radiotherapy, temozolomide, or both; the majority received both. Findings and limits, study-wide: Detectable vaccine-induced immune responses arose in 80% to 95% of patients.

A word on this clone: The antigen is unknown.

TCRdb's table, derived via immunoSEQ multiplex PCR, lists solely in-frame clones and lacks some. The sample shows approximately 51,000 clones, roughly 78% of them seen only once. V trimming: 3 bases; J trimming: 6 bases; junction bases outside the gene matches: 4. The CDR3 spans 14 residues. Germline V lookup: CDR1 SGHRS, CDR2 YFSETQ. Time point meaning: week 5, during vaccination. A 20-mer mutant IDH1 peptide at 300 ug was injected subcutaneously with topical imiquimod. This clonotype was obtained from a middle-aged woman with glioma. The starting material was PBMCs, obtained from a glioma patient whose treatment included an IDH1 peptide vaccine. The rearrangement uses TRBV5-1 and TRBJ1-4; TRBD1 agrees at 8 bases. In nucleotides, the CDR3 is TGCGCCAGCAGCTCGACAGGGGTTGATGAAAAACTGTTTTTT. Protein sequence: CASSSTGVDEKLFF.